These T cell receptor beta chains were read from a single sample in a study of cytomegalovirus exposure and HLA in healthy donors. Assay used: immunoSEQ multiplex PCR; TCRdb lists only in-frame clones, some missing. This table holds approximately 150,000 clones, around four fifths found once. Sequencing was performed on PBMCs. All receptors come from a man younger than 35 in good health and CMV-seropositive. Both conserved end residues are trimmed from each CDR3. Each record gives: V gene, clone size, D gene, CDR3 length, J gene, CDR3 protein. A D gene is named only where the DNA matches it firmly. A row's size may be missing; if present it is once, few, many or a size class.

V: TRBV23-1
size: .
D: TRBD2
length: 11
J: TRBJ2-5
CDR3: AIIAGEVCEQY

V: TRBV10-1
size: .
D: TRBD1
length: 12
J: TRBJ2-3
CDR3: ASSRDRLGDTQY

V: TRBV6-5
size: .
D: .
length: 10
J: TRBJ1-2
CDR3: ASREYREGYT

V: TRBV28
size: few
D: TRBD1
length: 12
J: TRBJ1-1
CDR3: ASTSDRHGTEAF

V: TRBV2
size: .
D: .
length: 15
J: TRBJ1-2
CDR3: ASSEDRVLPRVYGYT

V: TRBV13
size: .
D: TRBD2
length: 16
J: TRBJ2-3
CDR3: ASSSRGLAGDWTDTQY

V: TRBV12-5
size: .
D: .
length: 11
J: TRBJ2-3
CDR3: ASGLAGADTQY

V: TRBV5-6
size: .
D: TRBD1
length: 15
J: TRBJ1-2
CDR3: ASSFGQGATPPGGYT

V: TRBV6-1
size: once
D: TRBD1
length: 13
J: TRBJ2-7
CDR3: ASSDKGQATYEQY

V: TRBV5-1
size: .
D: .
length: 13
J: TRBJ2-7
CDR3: ASSLGGQSSYEQY

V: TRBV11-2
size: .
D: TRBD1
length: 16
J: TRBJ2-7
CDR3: ASSLRTGGELSSYEQY

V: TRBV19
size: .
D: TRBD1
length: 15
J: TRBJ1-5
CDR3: ASSPLRQGASNQPQH

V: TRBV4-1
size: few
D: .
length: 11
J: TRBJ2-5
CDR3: ASSQRDPETQY

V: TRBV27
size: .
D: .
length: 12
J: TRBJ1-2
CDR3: ASSLSWRGYGYT

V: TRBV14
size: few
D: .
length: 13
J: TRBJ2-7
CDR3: ASSPTGRGTYEQY

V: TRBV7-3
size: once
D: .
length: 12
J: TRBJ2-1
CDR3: ASSLGQRGYEQF

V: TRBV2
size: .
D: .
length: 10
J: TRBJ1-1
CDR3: AAADGSTEAF

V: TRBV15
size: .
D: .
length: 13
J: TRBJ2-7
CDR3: ATSKIAGQTYEQY

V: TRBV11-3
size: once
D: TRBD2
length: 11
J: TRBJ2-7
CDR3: ASSFQAGDEQY

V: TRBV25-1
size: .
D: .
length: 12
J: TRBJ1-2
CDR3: ASSRKGAFYGYT

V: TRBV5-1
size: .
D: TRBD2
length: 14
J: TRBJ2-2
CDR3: ASSPTSGQGRGELF

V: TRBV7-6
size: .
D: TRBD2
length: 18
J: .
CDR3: ASSLLPSGSPGRGSYEQY

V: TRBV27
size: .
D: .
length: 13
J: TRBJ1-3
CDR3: ASSPSMASGNTIY

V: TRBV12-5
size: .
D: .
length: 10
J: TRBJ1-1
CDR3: ASGLASPEAF

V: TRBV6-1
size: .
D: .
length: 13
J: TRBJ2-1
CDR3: ASRIGQPSYNEQF

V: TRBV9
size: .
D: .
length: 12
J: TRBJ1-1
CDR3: ASSVSQGLDEAF

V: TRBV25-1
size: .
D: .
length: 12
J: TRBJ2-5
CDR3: ASSVWGQQETQY

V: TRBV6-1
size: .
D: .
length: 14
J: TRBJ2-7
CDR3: ASSGSSGDGKYEQY

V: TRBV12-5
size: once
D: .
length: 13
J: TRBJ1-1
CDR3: ASGLSLAGNTEAF

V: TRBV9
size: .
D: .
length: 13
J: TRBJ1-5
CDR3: ASSNGEGRSQPQH

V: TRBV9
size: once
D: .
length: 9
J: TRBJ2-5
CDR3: ASSVRGTQY

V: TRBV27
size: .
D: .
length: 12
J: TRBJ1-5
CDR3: ASSRGGDLWPQH

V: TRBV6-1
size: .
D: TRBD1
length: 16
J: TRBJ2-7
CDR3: ASSEAPGTGLLSYEQY

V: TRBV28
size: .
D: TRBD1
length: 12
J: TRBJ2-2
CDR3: ASSPWTGNGELF

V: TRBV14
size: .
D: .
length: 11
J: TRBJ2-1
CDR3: ASRWGGNNEQF

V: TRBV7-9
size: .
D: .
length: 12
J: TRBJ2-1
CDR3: ASTFSSSYNEQF

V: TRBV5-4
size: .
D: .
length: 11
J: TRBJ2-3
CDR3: ASSLTGPDTQY

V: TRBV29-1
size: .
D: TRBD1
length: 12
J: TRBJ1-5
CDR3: SVRTGDGNQPQH

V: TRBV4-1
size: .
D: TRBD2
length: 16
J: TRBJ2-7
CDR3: ASTPSPPRAGGSYEQY

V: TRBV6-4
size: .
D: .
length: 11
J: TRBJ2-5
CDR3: ASSPDSQETQY

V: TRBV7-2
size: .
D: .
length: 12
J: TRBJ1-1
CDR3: ASSLARVEGEAF

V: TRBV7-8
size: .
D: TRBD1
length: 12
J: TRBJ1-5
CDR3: ASSLDRGIQPQH

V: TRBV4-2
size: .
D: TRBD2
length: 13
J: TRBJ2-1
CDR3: ASSPGTSLIDEQF

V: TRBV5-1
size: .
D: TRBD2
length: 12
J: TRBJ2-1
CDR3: ASSFTGGDNEQF

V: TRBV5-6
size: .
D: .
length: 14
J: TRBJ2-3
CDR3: ASSLVGRVREDTQY

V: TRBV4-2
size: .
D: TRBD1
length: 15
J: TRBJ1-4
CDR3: ASSQDPDRVVGEKLF

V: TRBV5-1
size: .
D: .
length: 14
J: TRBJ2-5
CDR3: ASSPGLPEIQETQY

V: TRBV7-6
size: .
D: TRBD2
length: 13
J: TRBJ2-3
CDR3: ASSPGGAVTDTQY

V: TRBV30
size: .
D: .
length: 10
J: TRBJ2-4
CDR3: AWSVLGVIQY

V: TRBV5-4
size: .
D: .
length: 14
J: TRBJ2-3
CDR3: ASSLRFGGLTDTQY

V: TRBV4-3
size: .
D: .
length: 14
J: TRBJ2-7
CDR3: ASSQDRHRTPYEQY

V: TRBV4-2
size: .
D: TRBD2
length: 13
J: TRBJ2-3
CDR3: ASSQDRLAVYTQY

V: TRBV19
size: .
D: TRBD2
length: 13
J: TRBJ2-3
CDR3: ASSIIAGDTDTQY

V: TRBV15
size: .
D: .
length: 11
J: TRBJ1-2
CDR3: ATSRGGGYGYT

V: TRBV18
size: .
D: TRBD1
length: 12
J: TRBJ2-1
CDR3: ASSSGTGNNEQF